This section outlines one T cell receptor (beta chain) sequence together with its context. The antigen is not known. This specimen comes from a study of blood T cells in healthy people across ages. Study-wide points: From one million sequenced T cells, diversity estimates were lower bounds.

The CDR3 sequence is 14 residues long. Germline V gene data show CDR1 as SGHRS and CDR2 as YFSETQ. V gave up 4 bases and J gave up 7 bases, with 18 bases separating them. PBMCs were isolated at a quantity of at least 6.5 million per sample. Together with a sample-barcoded 5' primer, a J-beta primer mix was included in a second PCR lasting about 7 to 11 cycles. Every individual sample yielded 2.5 million or more paired-end reads (each containing CDR3). From the 5' RACE reads, TCRdb called clonotypes with MiXCR, one entry per CDR3 protein. The table has fewer than 900,000 distinct CDR3 sequences, roughly two fifths seen once.

This chain joins TRBV5-1 and TRBJ2-7, with D tentatively TRBD2 (6 bases). This receptor was taken from a woman in her sixties or seventies in good health. Sequenced sample: blood. CDR3 amino acids: CASSIGTPSDEQYF. The DNA of the CDR3 is TGCGCCAGCAGCATCGGGACTCCATCCGATGAGCAGTACTTC. The full variable domain, in which reference TRBV5-1 and TRBJ2-7 provide the parts outside the CDR3, is KAGVTQTPRYLIKTRGQQVTLSCSPISGHRSVSWYQQTPGQGLQFLFEYFSETQRNKGNFPGRFSGRQFSNSRSEMNVSTLELGDSALYLCASSIGTPSDEQYFGPGTRLTVT.